Below, 13 T cell receptor beta chains from the same sample are listed, as sequenced in a study of shared T cell receptors in the human thymus. Generated by immunoSEQ multiplex PCR, the TCRdb table keeps only in-frame clones and is missing some. Counted here are hundreds of thousands of clones, roughly 90% occurring once; the ten biggest clones make up around 0.0099%. The data were also submitted as part of a second study, on human thymus T cells.

The sample was thymocytes. All receptors derive from a boy under two years old with a congenital heart defect.

The gene calls are TRBV4-3 and TRBJ2-1, with no clear D. Germline CDR1 reads LGHNA; CDR2 reads YSLEER. V was trimmed by 0 bases and J by 6 bases, leaving 9 bases between them. The CDR3 loop spans 14 amino acids. CDR3 sequence: CASSQDLVANEQFF. CDR3 sequence (DNA): TGCGCCAGCAGCCAAGATTTGGTAGCCAATGAGCAGTTCTTC.

The chain joins TRBV21-1 to TRBJ2-2; the table's D gene call, TRBD2, was not cross checked with the DNA. TRBV21-1 has pseudogene status. The length of the CDR3 is 13 residues. The CDR3 sequence is CASSTGGIGELFF. The CDR3 DNA sequence: TGTGCCAGCTCTACGGGGGGGATCGGGGAGCTGTTTTTT.

This clone has a handful of counts. This chain connects TRBV25-1 to TRBJ2-7; TRBD1 matches at 7 bases. Germline CDR1 MGHDK, CDR2 SYGVNS. CDR3 length: 11 residues. Unmatched junction bases numbered 7, after V lost 9 bases and J lost 8 bases. The CDR3 loop is CARDGTVKQYF. Written as DNA, the CDR3 is TGTGCCAGGGATGGGACAGTCAAGCAGTACTTC.

This clone was seen only once. V gene TRBV7-8 combines with J gene TRBJ2-1; TRBD1 matches at 7 bases. The CDR3 spans 14 residues. Germline CDR1 reads SGHVS; CDR2 reads FQNEAQ. The V gene end was trimmed by 1 base and the J gene end by 7 bases; junction bases not matched to a gene: 4. CDR3 loop: CASSLVRGRNEQFF. CDR3 sequence (DNA): TGTGCCAGCAGCTTAGTGAGGGGGCGGAATGAGCAGTTCTTC.

The rearrangement links TRBV2 to TRBJ2-1, with D possibly matching TRBD2 (6 bases). Trimming left V 11 bases short and J 4 bases short, with 21 bases between. Germline CDR1 is SNHLY and CDR2 is FYNNEI. The CDR3 has 15 amino acids. The CDR3 sequence: CACWTKLALYNEQFF. DNA for the CDR3: TGTGCCTGCTGGACTAAACTAGCCTTATACAATGAGCAGTTCTTC.

Worth noting for this clone: Other DNA sequences within the sample encode an identical CDR3. This chain uses TRBV29-1 with TRBJ2-1; a weak D match, TRBD2 (6 bases). Germline-derived CDR1 and CDR2 are SQVTM and ANQGSEA. The CDR3 loop spans 14 amino acids. Trimming took off 6 bases at V and 1 base at J, with 13 bases between the two ends. CDR3 sequence reads: CSVTSGSSYNEQFF. CDR3 bases: TGCAGCGTAACCAGCGGGTCTTCCTACAATGAGCAGTTCTTC.

This chain uses TRBV6-5 with TRBJ1-1; TRBD1 matches 7 bases. The CDR3 totals 16 residues. V was clipped by 2 bases and J by 4 bases; unmatched bases: 10. The germline CDR1 and CDR2 sequences are MNHEY and SVGAGI. As DNA, the CDR3 is TGTGCCAGCAGTTACGCCCAGGGGGTTCTGGGCACTGAAGCTTTCTTT. It specifies CASSYAQGVLGTEAFF.

This clone showed up just a few times. CDR3 nucleotide sequence: TGTGCCAGCAGTGAACCCCCAGGACTAGCGGGGGGGGAAGCGCAGTATTTT. Its protein is CASSEPPGLAGGEAQYF. This chain uses TRBV25-1 with TRBJ2-3, with 15 bases matching TRBD2. Per germline, CDR1 MGHDK and CDR2 SYGVNS. J was trimmed by 10 bases and V by 2 bases; bases with no gene match: 10. The CDR3 is 17 amino acids.

This clone was recorded only once. The genes are TRBV5-8 and TRBJ2-7; TRBD2 matches 8 bases. V was pared by 4 bases and J by 6 bases, with 9 bases of the junction left unmatched. Germline V gene data show CDR1 as SGHTS and CDR2 as YDEGEE. The CDR3 contains 14 residues. The DNA of the CDR3 is TGTGCCAGCAGCACCCGGGGGGGTATAGGCGAGCAGTACTTC. Its protein product is CASSTRGGIGEQYF.

The genes are TRBV19 and TRBJ2-7, with D perhaps matching TRBD1 (6 bases). CDR3 length: 14 amino acids. V dropped 3 bases and J dropped 3 bases, with 12 bases sitting between them. Germline V gene data show CDR1 as LNHDA and CDR2 as SQIVND (reference sequence). For the CDR3, the DNA is TGTGCCAGTAGTATCCGGGACAAGGACTACGAGCAGTACTTC. Translation: CASSIRDKDYEQYF. Drawing the rest from reference TRBV19 and TRBJ2-7, the complete variable domain is DGGITQSPKYLFRKEGQNVTLSCEQNLNHDAMYWYRQDPGQGLRLIYYSQIVNDFQKGDIAEGYSVSREKKESFPLTVTSAQKNPTAFYLCASSIRDKDYEQYFGPGTRLTVT.

The rearrangement uses TRBV21-1 and TRBJ1-5. TRBV21-1 is designated a pseudogene. CDR3 length: 15 amino acids. The chain's CDR3 is CASSKGGGRNQPQHF. The CDR3 DNA reads TGTGCCAGCAGCAAAGGGGGGGGACGCAATCAGCCCCAGCATTTT.

This sequence joins TRBV2 and TRBJ2-7; 7 bases are a match to TRBD2. This CDR3 has 15 amino acids. Trimming cost V 5 bases and J 5 bases; bases outside gene matches: 12. Germline V gene data show CDR1 as SNHLY and CDR2 as FYNNEI. The chain's CDR3 is CASSREAGAIHEQYF. CDR3 sequence (DNA): TGTGCCAGCAGTCGGGAGGCCGGAGCGATTCACGAGCAGTACTTC.

The chain is built from TRBV18 and TRBJ2-1, with 13 bases that match TRBD2. The germline V gene has CDR1 KGHSH and CDR2 LQKENI. CDR3 length: 16 amino acids. Trimming took 0 bases from V and 8 from J; bases not matched to a gene: 4. In DNA, the CDR3 is TGTGCCAGCTCACCACCGAGGACTAGCGGGAGTGATGAGCAGTTCTTC. Translation: CASSPPRTSGSDEQFF.